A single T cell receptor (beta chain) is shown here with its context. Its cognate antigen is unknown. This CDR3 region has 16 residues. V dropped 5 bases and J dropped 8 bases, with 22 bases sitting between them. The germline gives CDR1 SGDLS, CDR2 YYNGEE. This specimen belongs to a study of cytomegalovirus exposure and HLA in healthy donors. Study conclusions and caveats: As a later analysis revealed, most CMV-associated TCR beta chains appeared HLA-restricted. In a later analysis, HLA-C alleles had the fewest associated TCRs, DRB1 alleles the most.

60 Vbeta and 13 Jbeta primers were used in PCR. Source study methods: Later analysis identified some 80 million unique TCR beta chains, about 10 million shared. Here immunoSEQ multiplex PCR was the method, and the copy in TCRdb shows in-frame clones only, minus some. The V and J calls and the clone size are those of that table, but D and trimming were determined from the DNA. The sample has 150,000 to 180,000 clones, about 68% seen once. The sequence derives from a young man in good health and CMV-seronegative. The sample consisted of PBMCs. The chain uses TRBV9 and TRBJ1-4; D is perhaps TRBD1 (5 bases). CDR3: CASSLTGGVGYEKLFF. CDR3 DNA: TGTGCCAGCAGTCTCACGGGGGGGGTAGGGTACGAAAAACTGTTTTTT.